The source of this TCR beta chain is a study of T cell repertoires and Cas9 in healthy adults. Study details: SpCas9-reactive CD4 and CD8 T cells were characterized for potency, cytotoxicity and lineage. Overall study findings and caveats: SpCas9-reactive regulatory T cells reportedly mitigated SpCas9-reactive effector T cells in vitro.

Measured with immunoSEQ multiplex PCR; TCRdb has only the in-frame clones, and not every one. The sample has around 25,000 clones, 90% seen once; the top ten hold 0.55% to 0.85%. From germline, CDR1 is SGHRS and CDR2 YFSETQ. V was trimmed by 2 bases and J by 0 bases, leaving 13 bases between them. The CDR3 runs 16 residues. As to this clone: Its antigen is currently unknown.

The sample was CD4+ effector T cells (CD127+, CD25-, CD137-, CD154-) from PBMCs; culture status not recorded. This clonotype was obtained from a human donor in good health. This sequence joins TRBV5-1 and TRBJ2-3, with a tentative D call TRBD1 (6 bases). The CDR3 DNA reads as TGCGCCAGCAGCTTACAGGGCGACGGTAGCACAGATACGCAGTATTTT. Residues: CASSLQGDGSTDTQYF.